The TCR beta chain under discussion was sequenced for a study of blood T cell repertoires in COVID-19. This table comes from immunoSEQ multiplex PCR, and its TCRdb copy is limited to in-frame clones, with some not included. The sample has 260,000 or so clones; roughly four fifths are singletons. The germline CDR1 and CDR2 sequences are MNHEY and SVGAGI. Between the trimmed V and J ends, which lost 6 bases and 4 bases, there was a span of 16 bases. The CDR3 runs to 15 residues. Sequenced input: peripheral blood. This sequence was found in an elderly woman with COVID-19, enrolled during active disease. V is TRBV6-5 and J is TRBJ2-1, with D possibly TRBD2 on 6 matching bases. The CDR3 reads CASRVADGGYNEQFF. The CDR3 coding sequence is TGTGCCAGCAGGGTTGCGGATGGGGGGTACAATGAGCAGTTCTTC.